This TCR beta chain was sequenced in a study of blood T cell repertoires in COVID-19. Study-level information: Spain, Italy and the United States supplied samples that represented acute and convalescent COVID-19. PBMCs, B-cell-depleted T cells, or T cells were the source of the cDNA or gDNA that made up the material.

The V and J ends lost 4 bases and 3 bases respectively, with 17 bases between them. There are 15 residues in the CDR3. Germline V lookup: CDR1 SGHRS, CDR2 YFSETQ. This clone was recorded once. Authors' processing steps: Estimation of nucleated cell counts was performed using reference gene primer amplification. Repertoires were generated with immunoSEQ multiplex PCR, while TCRdb's copy carries only in-frame clones and drops some. V, J and clone size were drawn from that table, and D and trimming were deduced from the DNA. Of approximately 140,000 clones in the sample, around 80% were seen once. The rearrangement joins TRBV5-1 to TRBJ2-7; tentative D call: TRBD1 (6 bases). Sequences were obtained from peripheral blood. The origin of this receptor is an elderly woman in a cohort sampled during active or convalescent COVID-19. DNA for the CDR3: TGCGCCAGCAGCCCCCGGACAGCCCTTAACTACGAGCAGTACTTC. It codes for CASSPRTALNYEQYF.